The rows below give T cell receptor beta chains drawn from one sample of a study of hypomethylating agent response in myelodysplastic syndrome. Repertoires were generated with immunoSEQ multiplex PCR, while TCRdb's copy carries only in-frame clones and drops some. The sample has approximately 6,800 clones, 70% to 90% seen once. Sequenced material: bone marrow, taken before or after starting hypomethylating agent treatment for myelodysplastic syndrome (not recorded which). The origin of the receptors is a human donor with myelodysplastic syndrome. Both conserved end residues are part of each CDR3. D genes are given only for firm matches. Not all rows give a size; the values are once, few, many and, for expanded clones, a class.

j_call,clone_size,v_call,d_call,cdr3_aa,cdr3_nt
TRBJ2-5,-,TRBV4-3,-,CASSQDLGGLGGETQYF,TGCGCCAGCAGCCAAGATTTGGGCGGACTGGGGGGAGAGACCCAGTACTTC
TRBJ2-2,-,TRBV2,TRBD2,CASTGLAGNTGELFF,TGTGCCAGCACCGGACTAGCGGGGAACACCGGGGAGCTGTTTTTT
TRBJ2-3,-,TRBV7-3,-,CASSLIGSGGLADTQYF,TGTGCCAGCAGCTTAATAGGGTCCGGGGGCCTTGCGGATACGCAGTATTTT
TRBJ2-1,-,TRBV9,TRBD2,CASSVGLTSGASREQFF,TGTGCCAGCAGCGTGGGCCTGACTAGCGGGGCCAGCCGTGAGCAGTTCTTC
TRBJ2-2,-,TRBV7-9,TRBD2,CASSLVGAGVSTGELFF,TGTGCCAGCAGCTTAGTTGGAGCGGGAGTAAGCACCGGGGAGCTGTTTTTT
TRBJ1-1,-,TRBV7-3,-,CASSSQGTTEAFF,TGTGCCAGCAGCTCACAGGGAACGACTGAAGCTTTCTTT
TRBJ2-5,-,TRBV5-1,-,CASSLSTRQETQYF,TGCGCCAGCAGCCTCTCGACTAGACAAGAGACCCAGTACTTC
TRBJ2-7,-,TRBV7-2,-,CASSLEGHPSYEQYF,TGTGCCAGCAGCTTAGAGGGACACCCTTCCTACGAGCAGTACTTC
TRBJ2-2,few,TRBV7-2,-,CASGERPNTGELFF,TGTGCCAGCGGCGAGCGCCCGAACACCGGGGAGCTGTTTTTT
TRBJ2-7,-,TRBV7-2,-,CASTNTYEQYF,TGTGCCAGCACCAACACCTACGAGCAGTACTTC
TRBJ2-1,-,TRBV7-9,-,CASSWTAKDQFF,TGTGCCAGCAGCTGGACAGCCAAAGACCAATTCTTC
TRBJ2-1,-,TRBV10-3,-,CAITFSDVYNEQFF,TGTGCCATCACATTCTCGGACGTGTACAATGAGCAGTTCTTC
TRBJ2-3,-,TRBV4-1,-,CASSQEPLADSTDTQYF,TGCGCCAGCAGCCAAGAACCCTTGGCCGACAGCACAGATACGCAGTATTTT
TRBJ1-5,once,TRBV2,TRBD1,CAISQGAGQPQHF,TGTGCCATCTCGCAGGGGGCAGGTCAGCCCCAGCATTTT
TRBJ2-1,-,TRBV2,TRBD2,CASSGAIAGGEQFF,TGTGCCAGCAGTGGAGCAATAGCGGGGGGTGAGCAGTTCTTC
TRBJ1-1,-,TRBV5-8,-,CASSLRQSGNTEAFF,TGTGCCAGCAGCTTGAGACAGTCCGGCAACACTGAAGCTTTCTTT
TRBJ1-1,-,TRBV5-6,-,CASSLYQGIGVGMNTEAFF,TGTGCCAGCAGCTTGTACCAGGGGATTGGAGTAGGGATGAACACTGAAGCTTTCTTT
TRBJ1-5,-,TRBV4-1,-,CASSQNVAETYQPQHF,TGCGCCAGCAGCCAAAATGTGGCAGAGACTTATCAGCCCCAGCATTTT
TRBJ2-7,once,TRBV20-1,-,CSARVDYEQYF,TGCAGTGCTAGAGTAGACTACGAGCAGTACTTC
TRBJ2-3,-,TRBV19,TRBD1,CASKTQGMWGTDTQYF,TGTGCCAGTAAAACACAGGGGATGTGGGGCACAGATACGCAGTATTTT
TRBJ1-6,-,TRBV27,-,CASSLTIPNSPLHF,TGTGCCAGCAGTTTAACGATTCCCAATTCACCCCTCCACTTT
TRBJ1-5,-,TRBV6-5,-,CASRSSVRQPQHF,TGTGCCAGCAGGTCCTCGGTGAGGCAGCCCCAGCATTTT
TRBJ1-3,-,TRBV5-5,-,CASSLYGPSGNTIYF,TGTGCCAGCAGCTTGTACGGCCCCTCTGGAAACACCATATATTTT
TRBJ2-5,-,TRBV5-5,-,CASSLARQKETQYF,TGTGCCAGCAGCTTGGCTCGTCAGAAAGAGACCCAGTACTTC
TRBJ2-4,-,TRBV7-2,-,CASSLSTAKNIQYF,TGTGCCAGCAGCTTATCGACAGCCAAAAACATTCAGTACTTC
TRBJ1-2,-,TRBV29-1,-,CSVARDFGGTGNGYTF,TGCAGCGTTGCCAGAGATTTTGGGGGGACGGGGAATGGCTACACCTTC
TRBJ2-7,-,TRBV19,TRBD1,CASGTGGYEQYF,TGTGCCTCAGGGACAGGCGGATACGAGCAGTACTTC
TRBJ1-4,-,TRBV25-1,-,CASTGDTYEKLFF,TGTGCCAGCACCGGGGACACATATGAAAAACTGTTTTTT
TRBJ2-6,-,TRBV18,TRBD1,CASSLGQYSGANVLTF,TGTGCCAGCTCATTGGGACAGTACTCTGGGGCCAACGTCCTGACTTTC
TRBJ2-5,-,TRBV14,-,CASSQQGKAQETQYF,TGTGCCAGCAGCCAACAAGGGAAGGCGCAAGAGACCCAGTACTTC
TRBJ2-1,once,TRBV9,TRBD2,CASSPTLGLAGLRSSYNEQFF,TGTGCCAGCAGCCCAACACTGGGACTAGCGGGGTTGAGAAGCTCCTACAATGAGCAGTTCTTC
TRBJ2-2,-,TRBV6-5,-,CASSRVQVHTGELFF,TGTGCCAGCAGCCGTGTTCAGGTGCACACCGGGGAGCTGTTTTTT
TRBJ1-6,few,TRBV5-1,TRBD1,CASSSSTGLDSPLHF,TGCGCCAGCAGCTCATCGACAGGGCTCGATTCACCCCTCCACTTT
TRBJ1-2,-,TRBV5-6,-,CASSREVVPYGYTF,TGTGCCAGCAGCCGCGAAGTGGTTCCCTATGGCTACACCTTC
TRBJ1-6,-,TRBV6-1,-,CASSPGRYNSPLHF,TGTGCCAGCAGCCCGGGGCGTTATAATTCACCCCTCCACTTT
TRBJ1-3,-,TRBV6-6,-,CASSYGGRNSGNTIYF,TGTGCCAGCAGTTACGGGGGACGGAACTCTGGAAACACCATATATTTT
TRBJ1-1,-,TRBV19,-,CASISRGRTEAFF,TGTGCCAGTATTTCGAGGGGGAGGACTGAAGCTTTCTTT
TRBJ1-1,-,TRBV6-6,-,CASSSLRTANTEAFF,TGTGCCAGCAGTTCCCTCCGGACGGCTAACACTGAAGCTTTCTTT
TRBJ1-3,once,TRBV21-1,-,CASSKERGSDVGNTIYF,TGTGCCAGCAGCAAAGAACGGGGTTCGGACGTTGGAAACACCATATATTTT
TRBJ1-1,-,TRBV6-5,TRBD1,CASSYSPTGGNTEAFF,TGTGCCAGCAGTTACTCCCCAACAGGGGGGAACACTGAAGCTTTCTTT
TRBJ2-3,-,TRBV2,-,CASSAGTASTDTQYF,TGTGCCAGCAGTGCGGGGACGGCTAGCACAGATACGCAGTATTTT
TRBJ1-3,-,TRBV2,-,CASSEDRNSGNTIYF,TGTGCCAGCAGTGAAGACAGGAACTCTGGAAACACCATATATTTT
TRBJ2-7,-,TRBV4-2,-,CASSQEGPTYFYEQYF,TGTGCCAGCAGCCAAGAGGGGCCTACTTACTTCTACGAGCAGTACTTC
TRBJ1-6,-,TRBV5-1,TRBD1,CASSFAPRQGGSPLHF,TGCGCCAGCAGCTTCGCCCCTCGACAGGGAGGCTCACCCCTCCACTTT